The clone carrying this T cell receptor (beta chain) was recorded only once. Sequencing used immunoSEQ multiplex PCR; TCRdb keeps in-frame clones, though not all of them. The sample has about 70,000 clones, about 95% seen once; the top ten hold 0.58%. This sample stems from a study of T cell changes during pregnancy in multiple sclerosis. This specimen was peripheral blood, taken in the third trimester of pregnancy. The source is a female donor with multiple sclerosis, enrolled in a pregnancy study.

In DNA form, the CDR3 reads TGTGCCAGTAGTATCAGAAGAGGGACAGGGATCACTGAAGCTTTCTTT. Residues: CASSIRRGTGITEAFF. The rearrangement links TRBV19 to TRBJ1-1; the match to TRBD1 covers 9 bases. This CDR3 contains 16 residues. V was pared by 3 bases and J by 4 bases, with 9 bases of the junction left unmatched. Germline lookup yields CDR1 LNHDA and CDR2 SQIVND (reference sequence). Complete variable domain (other parts from reference TRBV19 and TRBJ1-1): DGGITQSPKYLFRKEGQNVTLSCEQNLNHDAMYWYRQDPGQGLRLIYYSQIVNDFQKGDIAEGYSVSREKKESFPLTVTSAQKNPTAFYLCASSIRRGTGITEAFFGQGTRLTVV.